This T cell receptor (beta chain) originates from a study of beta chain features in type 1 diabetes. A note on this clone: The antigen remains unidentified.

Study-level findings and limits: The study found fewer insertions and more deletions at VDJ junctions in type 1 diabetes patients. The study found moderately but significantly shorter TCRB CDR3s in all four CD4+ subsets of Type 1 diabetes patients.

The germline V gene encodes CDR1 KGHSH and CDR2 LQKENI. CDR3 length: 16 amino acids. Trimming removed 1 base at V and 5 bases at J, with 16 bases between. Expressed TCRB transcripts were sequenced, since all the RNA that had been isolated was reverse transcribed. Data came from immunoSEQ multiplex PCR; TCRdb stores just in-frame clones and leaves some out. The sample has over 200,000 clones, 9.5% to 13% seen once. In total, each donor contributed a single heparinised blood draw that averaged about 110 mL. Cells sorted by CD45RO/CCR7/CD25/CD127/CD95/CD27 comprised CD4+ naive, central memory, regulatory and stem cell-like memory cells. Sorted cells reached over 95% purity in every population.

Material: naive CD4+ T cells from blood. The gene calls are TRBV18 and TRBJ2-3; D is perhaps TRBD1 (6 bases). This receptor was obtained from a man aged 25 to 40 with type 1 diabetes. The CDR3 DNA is TGTGCCAGCTCACCACGCCTCTGGGGGCAGGAAGATACGCAGTATTTT. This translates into CASSPRLWGQEDTQYF.